Below, one T cell receptor (beta chain) is given with its context. J was trimmed by 0 bases and V by 0 bases; bases with no gene match: 6. The CDR3 is made up of 17 amino acids. Germline lookup yields CDR1 LNHDA and CDR2 SQIVND (reference sequence). Measured with immunoSEQ multiplex PCR; TCRdb has only the in-frame clones, and not every one. Here the sample spans about 180,000 clones, 85% to 90% being singletons. The record originates from a study of blood T cell repertoires in COVID-19. Across the study: Both acute and convalescent COVID-19 samples were obtained from the United States, Italy and Spain. T cells, B-cell-depleted T cells, or PBMCs supplied cDNA or gDNA.

Sequencing used PBMCs or T cells enriched from blood (not recorded which). The chain carries TRBV19 and TRBJ2-3; 7 bases agree with TRBD2. The receptor comes from a woman aged 40 to 49 with acute COVID-19. In nucleotides, the CDR3 is TGTGCCAGTAGTATAGATGGGACTACAATTAGCACAGATACGCAGTATTTT. It encodes CASSIDGTTISTDTQYF.